This T cell receptor (beta chain) was obtained from a study of blood T cell repertoires in COVID-19. Background on the study: COVID-19 samples, acute and convalescent, were from the United States, Italy and Spain. Sources were T cells, B-cell-depleted T cells, or PBMCs; the material itself was cDNA or gDNA.

This CDR3 is built from 15 residues. Per the germline V gene, CDR1 is MNHEY and CDR2 is SVGAGI. The trim removed 2 bases at V and 7 bases at J, leaving 8 bases unmatched. Original data processing: Amplification with reference gene primers provided the estimates of nucleated cell counts. Produced via immunoSEQ multiplex PCR; TCRdb's table is partial and in-frame only. The D gene and trimming were derived from the DNA, and the V and J assignments and clone size from that table. This repertoire shows about 39,000 clones, roughly 77% found once; its top ten account for about 27%. Sequencing was performed on peripheral blood. This sequence was found in an elderly man with acute or convalescent COVID-19. The rearrangement links TRBV6-5 to TRBJ2-1; 7 bases match TRBD2. The CDR3: CASSYRTGGGNEQFF. CDR3 DNA sequence: TGTGCCAGCAGTTACCGGACGGGGGGTGGGAATGAGCAGTTCTTC.